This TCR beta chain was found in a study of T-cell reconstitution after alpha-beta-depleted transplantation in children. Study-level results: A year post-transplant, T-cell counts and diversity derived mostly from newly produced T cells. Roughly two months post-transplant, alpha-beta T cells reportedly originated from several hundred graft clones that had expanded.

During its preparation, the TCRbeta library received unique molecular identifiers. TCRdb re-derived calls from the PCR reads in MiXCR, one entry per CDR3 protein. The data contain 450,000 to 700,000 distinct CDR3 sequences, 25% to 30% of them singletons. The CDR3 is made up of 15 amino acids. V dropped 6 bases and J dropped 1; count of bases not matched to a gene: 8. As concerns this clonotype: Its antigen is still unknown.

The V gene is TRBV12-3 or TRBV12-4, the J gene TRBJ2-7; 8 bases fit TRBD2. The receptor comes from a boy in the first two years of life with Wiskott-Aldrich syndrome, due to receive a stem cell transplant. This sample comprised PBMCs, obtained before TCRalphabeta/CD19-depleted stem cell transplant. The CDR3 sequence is CASSYIAGKSYEQYF. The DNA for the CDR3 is TGTGCCAGCAGCTATATAGCGGGAAAATCCTACGAGCAGTACTTC.